The 19 T cell receptor beta chains below come from one sample, sequenced in a study of blood T cells in healthy people across ages. A second PCR, run for about 6 to 12 cycles, used a sample-barcoded 5' primer plus a J-beta primer mix. TCRdb recomputed calls from the 5' RACE reads with MiXCR, one row per CDR3 protein. The table records fewer than 900,000 distinct CDR3 sequences, 45% to 50% of them present only once. The sequenced material came from blood. The receptors derive from an older woman in good health.

DNA of the CDR3: TGTGCCATCAGTGAGCAGGAGGGTGAAAAACTGTTTTTT. Amino acids: CAISEQEGEKLFF. This chain connects TRBV10-3 to TRBJ1-4; no clear D gene. Per the germline V gene, CDR1 is ENHRY and CDR2 is SYGVKD. V lost 2 bases to trimming and J lost 7 bases, with 8 bases between them. There are 13 residues in the CDR3.

V is TRBV5-1 and J is TRBJ1-1; D call uncertain. Germline CDR1 reads SGHRS; CDR2 reads YFSETQ. Trimming cost V 0 bases and J 4 bases, with 7 bases left between them. This CDR3 is 13 amino acids long. CDR3 in amino acids: CASSLDLGTEAFF. The CDR3 DNA follows: TGCGCCAGCAGCTTGGATTTGGGCACTGAAGCTTTCTTT.

V usage is TRBV27 and J usage is TRBJ2-5; the D gene could be TRBD1 or TRBD2 (5 bases each). With the DNA end fitting TRBJ2-7 better, the J assignment may be wrong. Looked up from germline, CDR1 is MNHEY and CDR2 is SMNVEV (reference sequence). This CDR3 comprises 17 residues. Written as DNA, the CDR3 is TGTGCCAGCAGTTCCAATTCGGGGCCCAAAAAGTTCCACGAGCAGTACTTC. Protein: CASSSNSGPKKFHEQYF.

The chain uses TRBV10-3 and TRBJ2-1; 7 nucleotides agree with TRBD1. Germline assignment: CDR1 ENHRY and CDR2 SYGVKD. The length of the CDR3 is 13 residues. Trimming removed 4 bases from V and 3 bases from J; junction bases left unmatched: 0. CDR3 protein: CAISGQGYNEQFF. The CDR3 region has the DNA TGTGCCATCAGTGGACAGGGCTACAATGAGCAGTTCTTC.

On this clonotype: Germline is not matched at one junction end, which may reflect a read error. The genes are TRBV15 and TRBJ2-1; D is uncertain. CDR3 length: 13 amino acids. Germline values: CDR1 LNHNV, CDR2 YYDKDF (reference sequence). CDR3 coding DNA: TGTGCCACCAGCAGAGCCACTTACAACGAGCAGTTCTTC. It is translated as CATSRATYNEQFF.

J is TRBJ2-3 and V is TRBV20-1; D might be TRBD2 (6 bases). Germline lookup yields CDR1 DFQATT and CDR2 SNEGSKA (reference sequence). The CDR3 contains 12 residues. Trimming pared 3 bases from V and 4 bases from J, leaving 8 bases between. In DNA form, the CDR3 reads TGCAGTGCTAGTACGGGAGCAGATACGCAGTATTTT. It yields the protein CSASTGADTQYF.

This clonotype was observed a handful of times. The rearrangement links TRBV14 to TRBJ2-7, with D possibly matching TRBD1 (6 bases). This CDR3 contains 15 residues. Trimming took 4 bases from V and 3 from J, leaving 16 bases between them. Germline CDR1 SGHDN, CDR2 FVKESK. CDR3 region: CASSPLPGQRYEQYF. The CDR3 DNA reads TGTGCCAGCAGCCCCCTCCCGGGACAACGCTACGAGCAGTACTTC.

The genes are TRBV5-5 and TRBJ2-1, with 9 nucleotides matching TRBD1. CDR1 and CDR2 (germline): SGHKS, YYEKEE (reference sequence). The CDR3 spans 12 residues. Trimming took 2 bases from V and 15 from J; bases not matched to a gene: 6. The CDR3: CASSFGDREVFF. The CDR3 region has the DNA TGTGCCAGCAGCTTTGGGGACAGGGAAGTGTTCTTC.

There are a few counts of this clonotype. The CDR3 bases are TGTGCCAGCAGCTTGGGGGCAGGGCCCACAACAAGCCAAGAGACCCAGTACTTC. Amino acids: CASSLGAGPTTSQETQYF. The J gene is TRBJ2-5, the V gene TRBV5-5; D may be TRBD1 (5 bases). Germline assignment: CDR1 SGHKS and CDR2 YYEKEE (reference sequence). There are 18 residues in the CDR3. Trimming removed 0 bases from V and 1 base from J, with 19 bases in between.

This clonotype was counted only a few times. The chain is built from TRBV4-3 and TRBJ2-4; TRBD1 matches at 10 bases. Unmatched junction bases numbered 2, after V lost 0 bases and J lost 6 bases. The germline gives CDR1 LGHNA, CDR2 YSLEER. The CDR3 covers 15 residues. CDR3: CASSQDGTGVNIQYF. The CDR3 nucleotides are TGCGCCAGCAGCCAAGATGGGACAGGGGTAAACATTCAGTACTTC.

This clonotype was counted many times. The chain recombines TRBV5-1 with TRBJ2-1, with D perhaps assigned TRBD1 or TRBD2 (7 bases each). V was trimmed by 5 bases and J by 9 bases, leaving 21 bases between them. Germline V gives CDR1 SGHRS, CDR2 YFSETQ. The CDR3 has 15 amino acids. The chain's CDR3 is CASRPDREGIGEQFF. The CDR3, as DNA: TGCGCCAGCAGACCAGACAGGGAGGGGATCGGTGAGCAGTTCTTC.

The chain recombines TRBV6-2 or TRBV6-3 with TRBJ1-2; D perhaps matches TRBD1 (5 bases). The CDR3 spans 14 residues. CDR1 and CDR2 (germline): MNHEY, SVGEGT. V was cut by 8 bases and J by 5 bases, with 18 bases left in between. The CDR3 DNA is TGTGCCAGCGTCCGGGACGGTGGACTTTATGGCTACACCTTC. It encodes CASVRDGGLYGYTF.

This clonotype was observed once. The chain has TRBV29-1 and TRBJ2-3, with 10 positions matching TRBD2. The CDR3 runs to 16 residues. Germline V lookup: CDR1 SQVTM, CDR2 ANQGSEA. V gave up 4 bases and J gave up 0 bases; unmatched junction bases: 7. This chain's CDR3 is CSVGRTSGYSTDTQYF. The CDR3 DNA sequence: TGCAGCGTTGGGAGGACTAGCGGATATAGCACAGATACGCAGTATTTT.

The chain combines TRBV11-2 with TRBJ2-7, with 7 positions matching TRBD2. V lost 5 bases to trimming and J lost 2 bases; unmatched junction nucleotides: 6. CDR1 is SGHAT and CDR2 is FQNNGV in the germline V gene. The CDR3 length is 14 residues. The CDR3, as DNA: TGTGCCAGCAGCCCCGGGGGGTATACCTACGAGCAGTACTTC. It encodes CASSPGGYTYEQYF. The variable domain in full, completed from reference TRBV11-2 and TRBJ2-7, reads EAGVAQSPRYKIIEKRQSVAFWCNPISGHATLYWYQQILGQGPKLLIQFQNNGVVDDSQLPKDRFSAERLKGVDSTLKIQPAKLEDSAVYLCASSPGGYTYEQYFGPGTRLTVT.

This clonotype has more than one count but fewer than ten. This chain joins TRBV9 and TRBJ2-7; D call uncertain. The CDR3 has 14 residues. The germline V and J ends were trimmed by 4 bases and 2 bases, with 13 bases remaining between them. The germline V gene has CDR1 SGDLS and CDR2 YYNGEE. CDR3 DNA sequence: TGTGCCAGCAGCCCTGGGCCGATTGCCTACGAGCAGTACTTC. Protein sequence: CASSPGPIAYEQYF.

The chain recombines TRBV3-1 with TRBJ2-3, with 8 bases that match TRBD2. The CDR3 extends over 15 amino acids. V trimming: 4 bases; J trimming: 2 bases; junction bases outside the gene matches: 5. Per germline, CDR1 LGHDT and CDR2 YNNKEL (reference sequence). CDR3 protein: CASSPIAGNTDTQYF. The DNA for the CDR3 is TGTGCCAGCAGCCCGATAGCGGGGAACACAGATACGCAGTATTTT.

The rearrangement joins TRBV5-1 to TRBJ1-2; no firm D call. The CDR3 runs to 15 residues. Trimming removed 1 base at V and 4 bases at J, with 14 bases between. Germline values: CDR1 SGHRS, CDR2 YFSETQ. The CDR3 nucleotides are TGCGCCAGCAGCTTGTCGGCACCGGCTGTCTATGGCTACACCTTC. This translates into CASSLSAPAVYGYTF.

The chain joins TRBV20-1 to TRBJ2-4, with 10 bases fitting TRBD2. V gave up 0 bases and J gave up 4 bases; unmatched junction bases: 6. This CDR3 is 16 amino acids long. The germline gives CDR1 DFQATT, CDR2 SNEGSKA (reference sequence). CDR3: CSARDMTSGLKNIQYF. The CDR3 DNA reads TGCAGTGCTAGAGATATGACTAGCGGGCTGAAAAACATTCAGTACTTC.

The V gene is TRBV20-1, the J gene TRBJ2-7; 11 nucleotides match TRBD2. This CDR3 is built from 15 residues. Germline V CDR1 and CDR2: DFQATT, SNEGSKA (reference sequence). The V and J ends lost 0 bases and 9 bases, in that order; junction bases with no gene match: 10. CDR3 loop: CSARDRTSGRTGQYF. CDR3 bases: TGCAGTGCTAGAGATCGTACTAGCGGGAGAACTGGGCAGTACTTC.